Sequencing of this T cell receptor beta chain was carried out in a study of shared clonotypes between healthy human individuals. Overall study results and limits: The generation probabilities recorded for non-shared clonotypes fell below those of clonotypes shared by all four donors.

The CDR3 loop spans 14 amino acids. Germline CDR1 SGDLS, CDR2 YYNGEE. The V and J ends lost 4 bases and 4 bases respectively, with 12 bases between them. CD45RO-negative, CCR7-selected cells formed the naive CD8 fraction, which excluded terminally differentiated effector memory CD45RA+ cells. Concerning this clone itself: Its antigen is unidentified.

Researchers ran the assay at a deep level. Repertoires were generated with immunoSEQ multiplex PCR, while TCRdb's copy carries only in-frame clones and drops some. Of around 2.1 million clones in the sample, roughly 91% are singletons; the top ten hold under 2%. The receptor was derived from a man aged 18 to 29 in good health. Some clones in this sample may be carry-over from other donors' samples. The rearrangement uses TRBV9 and TRBJ2-1; D possibly corresponds to TRBD2 (5 bases). The sequenced material came from naive CD8+ T cells from PBMCs. CDR3 in amino acids: CASSPDYPYNEQFF. CDR3 DNA: TGTGCCAGCAGCCCCGACTACCCATACAATGAGCAGTTCTTC.